Below, one TCR beta chain is given with its context. Its antigen is unknown. The data belong to a study of cytomegalovirus exposure and HLA in healthy donors (dated by TCRdb to 2016 to 2017). Regarding the study in general: According to an earlier analysis of 550 to 700 of the donors, about 179 million T cells yielded over 100 million unique TCR beta sequences and about 280 Gb of sequence data. Four to six DR-DQ haplotypes were handled as single units for association and clustering, since linkage in the cohort was strong. The later analysis used no new phenotypic data to find candidate immune exposures, relying instead on TCR beta sequences and their occurrence across donors. A separate validation cohort of more than 100 different subjects was used in addition to the approximately 610-subject first cohort. An early release covering roughly 580 HLA-typed donors comprised approximately 300 gigabases of sequencing data and around 86 million unique TCR sequences. The number of donors typed differed by locus, with 629-630 for A, B, C, DRB1 and DQB1, about 500 for DQA1, about 610 for DPA1, and around 460 for DPB1. Class I and class II HLA loci were covered by the typing at four-digit resolution. A later genetic analysis took genome-wide SNP genotypes for about 55% of the 666 donors and used that subset as a discovery cohort. To study patterns of TCR occurrence, a later analysis re-analyzed previously published TCR beta repertoires from 500 to 850 donors and added high-resolution HLA genotyping. The study used immunosequencing to profile the T cell repertoires of 666 subjects and linked those repertoires to cytomegalovirus serostatus. An earlier analysis of fewer than 750 of the donors used high-throughput TCR beta sequencing to judge whether each TCR beta V gene segment behaved as functional or pseudogenic. Donor age, sex, ethnicity and CMV serostatus were collected together with the repertoire data. To predict cytomegalovirus infection status, the study combined high-throughput TCR immunosequencing, statistical association of individual TCRs with disease status, and machine learning. The genetic ancestry cluster associated with self-reported Caucasian donors included around four fifths of the roughly 360 genotyped donors. All discovery cohort repertoires had been generated using a single sequencing platform. The study aimed to test whether signatures of past pathogen exposure could be identified by cataloging public T cell receptors. Among some 400 genotyped donors of the cohort, an average of around 220,000 unique TCR beta nucleotide sequences was sequenced per donor, of which 15% to 20% were non-productive. Overall study results and their limits: Several of the top co-occurrence clusters appeared to be linked to parvovirus B19, influenza, CMV and Epstein-Barr virus, according to a later analysis. A cluster of highly shared sequence variants was judged likely to be a technical artifact of the sequencing pipeline. Sequencing depth was assumed to be roughly uniform across donors in the presence/absence analyses, though that assumption may not hold. Linkage disequilibrium might explain the correlated functional status among segregating V segments, but an unknown experimental factor could not be ruled out. A further reported finding was that TCR beta sequences accurately predicted the HLA-A and HLA-B alleles for most subjects in the first cohort. Because some donors lacked HLA typing at each locus, the association tests relied only on the typed subset. Most TCR sequences were seen in very few donors, while some public TCRs were found in many individuals. A later analysis found that most CMV-associated TCR beta chains appeared HLA-restricted, with HLA associations seemingly driven largely by CMV exposure. It was suggested by the authors that the approach could potentially be generalized to other disease states and immunological phenotypes. Only TCR beta chains were sequenced in this cohort, and the absence of alpha or paired-chain data limited detectable features. In an earlier analysis of about 550 of the donors, most TCR beta V segments were observed in productive rearrangements about 90% or about 30% of the time, broadly matching IMGT annotations. About 17 rarely observed V segments, including chromosome 9 orphons, were excluded from the earlier analysis of approximately 600 of the donors because counts were too low. When HLA alleles, especially DR and DQ, strongly co-occurred, TCR associations were difficult to assign to individual alleles. Because the 87-base-pair reads could not distinguish some IMGT-functional V segments, including TRBV6-2 and TRBV6-3, those segments were excluded. Immune exposure information for the cohort was limited to CMV serostatus. The classifier was reported to diagnose cytomegalovirus status with high specificity and sensitivity in both the original and validation cohorts. The study gave a list of around 170 TCR beta chains associated with cytomegalovirus. In a later analysis, 16,951 TCR beta sequences were associated with specific HLA alleles at a false discovery rate of 0.05. In a later analysis, HLA-associated TCR beta chains showed more clonal expansion and lower generation probabilities than non-associated chains that were equally common. A later genetic analysis associated a missense DCLRE1C variant with V-gene and J-gene trimming of TCR beta chains, and an independent cohort replicated the association. According to a later genetic analysis, donors in an Asian-associated ancestry cluster had fewer N-insertions in productive TCRs than the approximately 650-donor mean. A later analysis found that TCR association rates varied across HLA loci, with DRB1 alleles showing the most associated TCRs and HLA-C alleles the fewest. In vitro tests confirmed that three of the cytomegalovirus-associated TCR beta chains recognize cytomegalovirus antigens.

Preparation of the library involved the immunoSEQ multiplex PCR assay. The multiplex PCR relied on a mix of 60 forward primers for TCR Vbeta segments and 13 reverse primers for TCR Jbeta segments. The CDR3 region of rearranged TCR beta genes was amplified from genomic DNA with a multiplex PCR assay. The Illumina HiSeq System was used to sequence the amplified TCR beta libraries as 87-base-pair reads. The original pipeline was this. Across the 600 to 700 repertoires, a later analysis counted 80 million or so unique TCR beta chains, roughly 11 million of which were shared by at least two donors. A nearest-neighbor algorithm error-corrected the raw reads and collapsed the reads into unique sequences, merging closely related sequences to remove PCR and sequencing errors. V, D and J gene segments were assigned by aligning CDR3 sequences to IMGT reference sequences. Each retained sequence needed at least a six-nucleotide match to both a V gene segment and a J gene segment. A rearrangement counted as productive if the CDR3 had no stop codons and remained in frame with V and J, and every other rearrangement counted as non-productive. Following IMGT convention, CDR3 was defined as the stretch from the second conserved V-encoded cysteine to the conserved J-encoded phenylalanine. Sequences without an unambiguous match to a single V gene segment were excluded from the earlier analysis of 450 to 650 of the donors. In an earlier analysis of several hundred of the donors, a V segment was called functional when productive rearrangements were above 56.7%, and segregating when the standard deviation between donors exceeded 5%. To diagnose cytomegalovirus status from the catalog of TCR beta chain sequences, a statistical classification framework was built. In a later analysis, TCR nucleotide sequences were compared against IMGT/GENE-DB human TR gene sequences so that V and J genes could be assigned. In a later analysis, CDR3 sequences and most-parsimonious VDJ recombination scenarios were assigned using the TCRdist pipeline. In a later analysis, each TCR beta chain was defined by its CDR3 amino acid sequence together with its V-gene family, and reads without a unique V-gene family were excluded. In a later analysis, 550 to 650 highly shared, low-generation-probability nucleotide sequences were removed to address suspected cross-contamination and a sequencing artifact. In a later analysis, a clonal expansion index was calculated for each public chain from normalized within-repertoire ranks of inferred template counts. Generation probabilities in a later analysis came from a VDJ recombination model fitted to out-of-frame rearrangements, and those results were checked against IGoR. In a later analysis, TCR-TCR, TCR-HLA and TCR-CMV co-occurrence was scored with hypergeometric tests, and a repertoire-size bias correction was applied to TCR pairs. A later analysis estimated false discovery rates by permuting HLA or CMV assignments 20 times. In a later analysis, co-occurring TCRs were grouped with DBSCAN, and TCRdist sequence similarity was added when clustering was performed within HLA-allele-positive subsets. Repertoires with fewer than 30,000 or more than 120,000 public chains were left out of co-occurrence clustering, as were about five repertoires with anomalous nucleotide sharing. In TCRdb, the immuneACCESS table is reduced to in-frame sequences with V and J assigned. These tables do not hold every clone; where another copy was compared, an unresolved V gene accounts for under half, and the others remain unexplained. V and J calls and clone size are as listed in that table; D and trimming were resolved from the DNA. The sample's table covers more than 75,000 clones. 15% of the sample lies in the top ten.

The cohort comprised fewer than 750 healthy bone marrow donors. At the time of sampling, every cohort member was nominally healthy, though immune exposures that went unrecorded were likely present. The donor was CMV seropositive and was included in the group of 250 to 300 seropositive cohort members. Every donor gave a peripheral blood sample, and the peripheral blood mononuclear cells from that sample were used for TCR beta sequencing. Genomic DNA extraction from the blood cell samples was performed with the Qiagen DNeasy Blood Extraction Kit. The CDR3 goes from the cysteine to the phenylalanine over 15 residues. Only the CDR3 region is kept as DNA, spanning 45 bases read in frame from base 1. V loses 5 bases, J loses 1 base, and the germline ends lie 11 bases apart. Looking up the germline V gene yields CDR1 MGHDK and CDR2 SYGVNS.

The V and J segments used are TRBV25-1 and TRBJ2-2; the D gene is perhaps TRBD2, from 5 matching bases. This clonotype originated in a man in his fifties in good health and CMV-seropositive. The sequencing sample was made of PBMCs. The CDR3 protein is CASSLGRVNTGELFF. The sequenced DNA: TGTGCCAGCAGTCTGGGGAGAGTGAACACCGGGGAGCTGTTTTTT. Reference TRBV25-1 and TRBJ2-2 genes cover what lies past the CDR3, so the full variable domain is EADIYQTPRYLVIGTGKKITLECSQTMGHDKMYWYQQDPGMELHLIHYSYGVNSTEKGDLSSESTVSRIRTEHFPLTLESARPSHTSQYLCASSLGRVNTGELFFGEGSRLTVL.